The 28 T cell receptor beta chains listed next were all sequenced from one sample in a study of cytomegalovirus exposure and HLA in healthy donors. Some clones are missing from TCRdb's copy, which holds only in-frame ones; the method was immunoSEQ multiplex PCR. The table lists about 160,000 clones, approximately 86% of them singletons, with 2% to 2.5% in the top ten. The sequenced sample consisted of PBMCs. These receptors originate from a woman younger than 30 in good health and CMV-seronegative.

Concerning this clone itself: With a much larger clone just one base away, this may be a read error. Other DNA sequences in the sample encode the same CDR3. This chain joins TRBV27 and TRBJ1-2; perhaps TRBD1 as D (6 bases). CDR3 length: 12 amino acids. The germline CDR1 and CDR2 sequences are MNHEY and SMNVEV (reference sequence). Trimming pared 6 bases from V and 4 bases from J, leaving 9 bases between. CDR3 nucleotides: TGTGCCAGCAGGGGGGGGCCCTATGGCTACACCTTC. As protein: CASRGGPYGYTF.

V is TRBV5-4 and J is TRBJ1-2; D remains ambiguous. The V and J ends lost 4 bases and 5 bases respectively, with 18 bases between them. Per the germline V gene, CDR1 is SGHNT and CDR2 is YYREEE (reference sequence). This CDR3 spans 15 amino acids. Here the CDR3 reads CASSGRGGRGYGYTF. CDR3 nucleotide sequence: TGTGCCAGCAGCGGCCGGGGTGGGCGGGGATATGGCTACACCTTC. Full variable domain (missing parts from reference TRBV5-4 and TRBJ1-2): ETGVTQSPTHLIKTRGQQVTLRCSSQSGHNTVSWYQQALGQGPQFIFQYYREEENGRGNFPPRFSGLQFPNYSSELNVNALELDDSALYLCASSGRGGRGYGYTFGSGTRLTVV.

V and J are TRBV7-9 and TRBJ2-7, with a possible D match to TRBD1 (6 bases). The CDR3 extends over 12 amino acids. Trimming removed 3 bases at V and 5 bases at J, with 8 bases between. Per the germline V gene, CDR1 is SEHNR and CDR2 is FQNEAQ (reference sequence). CDR3 in DNA: TGTGCCAGCAGCTTTAACAGGGACGAGCAGTACTTC. Encoded protein: CASSFNRDEQYF.

The CDR3 coding sequence is TGCGCCAGCTCCGGCTCAGGAGGGAGGAGGAATGAGCAGTTCTTC. Translating it yields CASSGSGGRRNEQFF. The chain recombines TRBV10-1 with TRBJ2-1, with D maybe TRBD2 (6 bases). Germline values: CDR1 WNHNN, CDR2 SYGVQD (reference sequence). The CDR3 extends over 15 amino acids. The V gene lost 8 bases and the J gene lost 7 bases, with 21 bases spanning the gap.

This clone came up many times. The chain employs TRBV5-4 and TRBJ2-7; TRBD2 matches at 10 bases. V lost 0 bases and J lost 3; bases outside the gene matches: 9. CDR1 and CDR2 from the germline V gene are SGHNT and YYREEE (reference sequence). This CDR3 is 17 amino acids long. CDR3 coding DNA: TGTGCCAGCAGCTTGGGATCGGCTAGCGGGAGTCACTACGAGCAGTACTTC. Translation: CASSLGSASGSHYEQYF.

The genes are TRBV5-4 and TRBJ2-5, with D tentatively TRBD1 (6 bases). V lost 4 bases and J lost 2, with 12 bases in between. Germline V lookup: CDR1 SGHNT, CDR2 YYREEE (reference sequence). This CDR3 is 14 amino acids long. The CDR3 here is CASSPGGQQETQYF. The CDR3 DNA is TGTGCCAGCAGCCCGGGCGGACAGCAAGAGACCCAGTACTTC.

The V and J genes are TRBV7-2 and TRBJ1-4; no reliable D call. CDR3 length: 13 residues. V was trimmed by 2 bases and J by 5 bases, leaving 6 bases between them. The germline V gene has CDR1 SGHTA and CDR2 FQGNSA. Here the CDR3 DNA reads TGTGCCAGCAGCTTACGGAGGAATGAAAAACTGTTTTTT. Protein product: CASSLRRNEKLFF.

This sequence joins TRBV10-3 and TRBJ2-4, with 7 bases matching TRBD2. J lost 8 bases, V lost 4 bases, and 5 bases had no gene match. The germline CDR1 and CDR2 sequences are ENHRY and SYGVKD. The CDR3 covers 13 residues. The CDR3 DNA follows: TGTGCCATCAGTGGGGGCGGGAGAGACATTCAGTACTTC. It codes for CAISGGGRDIQYF.

The chain joins TRBV19 to TRBJ1-2, with TRBD1 matching 7 bases. The germline V gene encodes CDR1 LNHDA and CDR2 SQIVND (reference sequence). This CDR3 is built from 14 residues. Germline trimming cut 5 bases from V and 4 bases from J; bases unmatched to any gene: 7. In DNA, the CDR3 is TGTGCCAGTAGTCCAGCCGACAGGGCCTATGGCTACACCTTC. Translation gives CASSPADRAYGYTF.

The chain has TRBV5-1 and TRBJ1-1, with TRBD1 matching 7 bases. V trimming: 2 bases; J trimming: 3 bases; junction bases outside the gene matches: 4. The CDR3 length is 14 residues. In germline, CDR1 is SGHRS, CDR2 YFSETQ. CDR3 protein: CASSLGGSYTEAFF. CDR3 in DNA: TGCGCCAGCAGCTTAGGGGGCTCTTACACTGAAGCTTTCTTT.

This clone was observed at least ten times. The V call is TRBV2, the J call TRBJ2-3, with 7 bases fitting TRBD1. The CDR3 is made up of 15 amino acids. Trimming cost V 6 bases and J 6 bases; bases outside gene matches: 12. The germline CDR1 and CDR2 sequences are SNHLY and FYNNEI. This chain's CDR3 is CASRADRDTADTQYF. CDR3 DNA sequence: TGTGCCAGCAGGGCTGACAGGGACACAGCGGATACGCAGTATTTT.

The chain joins TRBV5-1 to TRBJ2-5; tentative D call: TRBD2 (5 bases). The V end was cut by 3 bases, the J end by 5 bases, with 14 bases between. This CDR3 has 14 residues. In germline, CDR1 is SGHRS, CDR2 YFSETQ. The CDR3 region has the DNA TGCGCCAGCAGCTCACAAGAGCGGTGGGAGACCCAGTACTTC. Protein product: CASSSQERWETQYF.

This chain uses TRBV5-1 with TRBJ1-3, with a weak D call TRBD1 (6 bases). The ends were cut back, 4 bases at V and 0 bases at J, with 17 bases in the middle. The CDR3 runs 17 residues. Per the germline V gene, CDR1 is SGHRS and CDR2 is YFSETQ. In nucleotides, the CDR3 is TGCGCCAGCAGCCTGGGGGGCAGTCCCAGCTCTGGAAACACCATATATTTT. Translated: CASSLGGSPSSGNTIYF.

The chain has TRBV2 and TRBJ1-4; TRBD1 might be the D (6 bases). The CDR3 is made up of 14 amino acids. Germline V gene lookup returns CDR1 SNHLY and CDR2 FYNNEI. Trimming took 7 bases from V and 8 from J, leaving 17 bases between them. In DNA, the CDR3 is TGTGCCAGCAAAGAAGGGGGGGCCGACGAAAAACTGTTTTTT. The encoded protein is CASKEGGADEKLFF.

This clone showed up just a few times. The chain uses TRBV4-3 and TRBJ1-2, with D possibly matching TRBD1 (6 bases). The CDR3 totals 14 residues. Germline V CDR1 and CDR2: LGHNA, YSLEER. The V end lost 0 bases, the J end lost 4 bases, and 9 bases lay between the germline ends. The CDR3 reads CASSQDPQGYGYTF. The CDR3 region has the DNA TGCGCCAGCAGCCAAGATCCACAGGGCTATGGCTACACCTTC.

This rearrangement joins TRBV10-1 to TRBJ2-7; TRBD2 agrees at 7 bases. This CDR3 has 16 residues. V shed 6 bases, J shed 7 bases, and the junction held 18 bases outside the gene matches. CDR1 and CDR2 from the germline V gene are WNHNN and SYGVQD (reference sequence). The chain's CDR3 is CASRWTSLNPNSEQYF. The DNA of the CDR3 is TGCGCCAGCAGATGGACTAGTCTTAACCCCAACTCGGAGCAGTACTTC.

This clone is a singleton in its sample. The chain carries TRBV5-4 and TRBJ2-7; TRBD1 agrees at 8 bases. Germline V CDR1 and CDR2: SGHNT, YYREEE (reference sequence). CDR3 length: 14 residues. Losses at the gene ends were 4 bases for V and 2 bases for J; bases not matched to a gene: 5. The CDR3, as DNA: TGTGCCAGCAGCCCCGGGACAGGAGCCTACGAGCAGTACTTC. This translates into CASSPGTGAYEQYF. The variable domain in full, completed from reference TRBV5-4 and TRBJ2-7, reads ETGVTQSPTHLIKTRGQQVTLRCSSQSGHNTVSWYQQALGQGPQFIFQYYREEENGRGNFPPRFSGLQFPNYSSELNVNALELDDSALYLCASSPGTGAYEQYFGPGTRLTVT.

This clone was counted a single time. The chain links TRBV9 to TRBJ1-3; D is uncertain. Germline V gene lookup returns CDR1 SGDLS and CDR2 YYNGEE. CDR3 size: 14 residues. With 0 bases removed from V and 4 bases from J, the gap between germline ends came to 8 bases. The CDR3 reads CASSVAGVGNTIYF. CDR3 nucleotide sequence: TGTGCCAGCAGCGTAGCCGGGGTCGGAAACACCATATATTTT.

The V and J genes are TRBV6-5 and TRBJ2-7, with D possibly matching TRBD2 (5 bases). CDR1 is MNHEY, CDR2 SVGAGI, per germline. Trimming took 2 bases from V and 2 from J, leaving 7 bases between them. The CDR3 extends over 13 amino acids. This CDR3 is CASSYGGPYEQYF. In DNA, the CDR3 is TGTGCCAGCAGTTACGGAGGCCCCTACGAGCAGTACTTC.

The chain carries TRBV9 and TRBJ2-3, with 13 bases fitting TRBD2. CDR3 length equals 14 residues. J gave up 6 bases and V 7 bases, and 5 bases lay outside the gene matches. Germline assignment: CDR1 SGDLS and CDR2 YYNGEE. CDR3 sequence (DNA): TGTGCCAGCCAGACTAGCGGGGGGCCTGATACGCAGTATTTT. Amino acid sequence: CASQTSGGPDTQYF.

The chain is built from TRBV5-4 and TRBJ1-2; 9 bases map to TRBD1. The CDR3 is made up of 14 amino acids. The germline V gene encodes CDR1 SGHNT and CDR2 YYREEE (reference sequence). V was clipped by 4 bases and J by 4 bases; unmatched bases: 5. CDR3 in amino acids: CASSQDRGVYGYTF. The CDR3 nucleotides read TGTGCCAGCAGCCAAGACAGGGGGGTCTATGGCTACACCTTC.

This clone was seen only once. V and J are TRBV12-5 and TRBJ1-5; D may be TRBD1 (5 bases). Between the trimmed V and J ends, which lost 3 bases and 0 bases, there was a span of 9 bases. Germline V gene data show CDR1 as LGHNT and CDR2 as FRNRAP. The CDR3 contains 15 residues. The CDR3 DNA reads as TGTGCTAGTGGTTTAGGGGCGTATAGCAATCAGCCCCAGCATTTT. Residues: CASGLGAYSNQPQHF.

The chain carries TRBV9 and TRBJ1-4; tentative D call: TRBD1 (6 bases). V gave up 0 bases and J gave up 3 bases, with 12 bases separating them. CDR3 size: 16 residues. Germline CDR1 and CDR2: SGDLS and YYNGEE. The CDR3 loop is CASSVGRGFANEKLFF. The DNA of the CDR3 is TGTGCCAGCAGCGTAGGCAGGGGATTTGCTAATGAAAAACTGTTTTTT.

Many counts were recorded for this clone. The rearrangement links TRBV30 to TRBJ1-2; TRBD1 matches at 7 bases. V lost 1 base, J lost 13 bases, and 12 bases stayed unmatched. The CDR3 is 13 residues long. Per the germline V gene, CDR1 is GTSNPN and CDR2 is SVGIG (reference sequence). The CDR3 region is CAWSGAHRGPFTF. CDR3 DNA: TGTGCCTGGAGTGGAGCGCACAGGGGACCTTTCACCTTC. Looking up the rest from reference TRBV30 and TRBJ1-2 gives the full variable domain: SQTIHQWPATLVQPVGSPLSLECTVEGTSNPNLYWYRQAAGRGLQLLFYSVGIGQISSEVPQNLSASRPQDRQFILSSKKLLLSDSGFYLCAWSGAHRGPFTFGSGTRLTVV.

The chain links TRBV5-1 to TRBJ1-1; TRBD1 agrees at 10 bases. V lost 2 bases and J lost 10; bases outside the gene matches: 11. The CDR3 length is 15 residues. Germline V gene data show CDR1 as SGHRS and CDR2 as YFSETQ. CDR3 loop: CASSLNGQGVNGAFF. CDR3 in DNA: TGCGCCAGCAGCTTAAACGGACAGGGGGTAAATGGAGCTTTCTTT. The full variable domain, rest sourced from reference TRBV5-1 and TRBJ1-1, is KAGVTQTPRYLIKTRGQQVTLSCSPISGHRSVSWYQQTPGQGLQFLFEYFSETQRNKGNFPGRFSGRQFSNSRSEMNVSTLELGDSALYLCASSLNGQGVNGAFFGQGTRLTVV.

This clone was seen a single time. This chain joins TRBV9 and TRBJ2-5, with D tentatively TRBD2 (6 bases). The V end lost 4 bases, the J end lost 5 bases, and 15 bases lay between the germline ends. The CDR3 totals 14 residues. Germline V lookup: CDR1 SGDLS, CDR2 YYNGEE. CDR3 DNA: TGTGCCAGCAGCTCCGGAGGGGCCCAGGAGACCCAGTACTTC. Translated: CASSSGGAQETQYF.

The chain joins TRBV11-2 to TRBJ2-1; tentative D call: TRBD2 (6 bases). The germline CDR1 and CDR2 sequences are SGHAT and FQNNGV. CDR3 length: 17 amino acids. Trimming cost V 6 bases and J 5 bases, with 23 bases left between them. The CDR3 loop reads CASRPGPQSGVNNEQFF. The DNA for the CDR3 is TGTGCCAGCAGGCCAGGACCACAGTCGGGAGTCAACAATGAGCAGTTCTTC.

The rearrangement uses TRBV5-4 and TRBJ2-7; TRBD2 matches 13 bases. The V gene's germline CDR1 is SGHNT and CDR2 YYREEE (reference sequence). The CDR3 is 15 amino acids. V lost 4 bases, J lost 5 bases, and 6 bases stayed unmatched. CDR3 in amino acids: CASSRGLAGDNEQYF. CDR3 nucleotide sequence: TGTGCCAGCAGCCGTGGACTAGCGGGAGATAACGAGCAGTACTTC.